These 17 T cell receptor beta chains share one sample of origin, sequenced in a study of blood T cell repertoires in COVID-19 (dated by TCRdb to about 2020). The receptor library was made with the immunoSEQ multiplex PCR assay. The immuneACCESS repertoire file appears here via TCRdb, limited to in-frame rearrangements. These files lack a portion of the clones; in checked studies, under half of the deficit traces to unresolved V genes, and the cause of the others is not known. This sample lists 90,000 to 120,000 clones; over 60% were detected once. The ten biggest clones cover approximately 4.5% of the sample. Sequences were obtained from peripheral blood. The origin of the receptors is a man aged 65-85 years with acute or convalescent COVID-19.

This clone was found a few times. The chain uses TRBV6-5 and TRBJ1-3, with 8 nucleotides matching TRBD1. Germline CDR1 reads MNHEY; CDR2 reads SVGAGI. Trimming cost V 8 bases and J 0 bases; bases outside gene matches: 3. This CDR3 region has 14 residues. CDR3 region: CASQGAFSGNTIYF. The CDR3 region has the DNA TGTGCCAGCCAGGGGGCATTCTCTGGAAACACCATATATTTT.

V and J are TRBV1 and TRBJ2-5; the table gives TRBD2 as D, unverified against the DNA. TRBV1 is an annotated pseudogene. The CDR3 contains 20 residues. The chain's CDR3 is CTSSPLGASGPPGVGETQYF. The CDR3 coding sequence is TGCACCAGCAGCCCTCTGGGGGCTAGCGGACCTCCTGGGGTGGGTGAGACCCAGTACTTC.

The rearrangement joins TRBV7-2 to TRBJ2-7; D might be TRBD1 (6 bases). CDR1 and CDR2 (germline): SGHTA, FQGNSA. The CDR3 runs 13 residues. V was clipped by 4 bases and J by 4 bases, with 11 bases between them. CDR3: CASSSSRGYEQYF. The CDR3 nucleotides read TGTGCCAGCAGCTCCAGCAGGGGATACGAGCAGTACTTC.

This chain connects TRBV14 to TRBJ1-1; tentative D call: TRBD1 (5 bases). Trimming stripped 1 base from V and 1 base from J, with 10 bases between. CDR3 size: 15 residues. From germline, CDR1 is SGHDN and CDR2 FVKESK. The CDR3: CASSQARGRNTEAFF. CDR3 bases: TGTGCCAGCAGCCAAGCTAGGGGCCGGAACACTGAAGCTTTCTTT.

This chain uses TRBV5-1 with TRBJ1-1; D call uncertain. The CDR3 totals 14 residues. The V gene's germline CDR1 is SGHRS and CDR2 YFSETQ. The ends were cut back, 0 bases at V and 4 bases at J, with 10 bases in the middle. The CDR3 region is CASSLEGGSTEAFF. In nucleotides, the CDR3 is TGCGCCAGCAGCTTGGAGGGCGGGAGCACTGAAGCTTTCTTT.

The chain joins TRBV27 to TRBJ2-7; unclear D gene. The CDR3 covers 14 residues. From germline, CDR1 is MNHEY and CDR2 SMNVEV (reference sequence). The V end lost 5 bases, the J end lost 2 bases, and 13 bases lay between the germline ends. The CDR3 loop is CASSQDHRAYEQYF. The CDR3 DNA sequence: TGTGCCAGCAGTCAAGACCACCGGGCCTACGAGCAGTACTTC.

The J gene is TRBJ1-1, the V gene TRBV2, with 8 bases matching TRBD1. The germline CDR1 and CDR2 sequences are SNHLY and FYNNEI. V trimming: 5 bases; J trimming: 3 bases; junction bases outside the gene matches: 5. There are 14 residues in the CDR3. CDR3 loop: CASSQNRGYTEAFF. Written as DNA, the CDR3 is TGTGCCAGCAGTCAAAACAGGGGGTACACTGAAGCTTTCTTT.

The V call is TRBV5-1, the J call TRBJ2-2; TRBD1 might be the D (6 bases). CDR1 and CDR2 (germline): SGHRS, YFSETQ. The ends were cut back, 4 bases at V and 5 bases at J, with 12 bases in the middle. The CDR3 consists of 14 residues. In DNA form, the CDR3 reads TGCGCCAGCAGCGAACCCGGACAGACCGGGGAGCTGTTTTTT. Translated, it gives CASSEPGQTGELFF.

V gene TRBV15 combines with J gene TRBJ2-7, with 8 bases identical to TRBD2. The CDR3 runs 14 residues. The V gene's germline CDR1 is LNHNV and CDR2 YYDKDF (reference sequence). Trimming took 4 bases from V and 6 from J; bases not matched to a gene: 8. CDR3 nucleotides: TGTGCCACCAGCACGAATACCGGGAGGGGCGAGCAGTACTTC. Protein product: CATSTNTGRGEQYF.

V and J are TRBV20-1 and TRBJ1-1, with 7 bases identical to TRBD1. The germline CDR1 and CDR2 sequences are DFQATT and SNEGSKA (reference sequence). J lost 4 bases, V lost 3 bases, and 11 bases had no gene match. CDR3 length equals 15 residues. CDR3 residues: CSASPGQITGTEAFF. The CDR3 DNA sequence: TGCAGTGCTAGTCCGGGACAGATAACCGGCACTGAAGCTTTCTTT.

This chain uses TRBV5-1 with TRBJ2-2; possible D gene TRBD2, 5 bases. The germline V and J ends were trimmed by 4 bases and 7 bases, with 14 bases remaining between them. Germline CDR1 and CDR2: SGHRS and YFSETQ. CDR3 length: 14 amino acids. CDR3 sequence: CASSQIAWGGELFF. DNA for the CDR3: TGCGCCAGCAGCCAAATAGCGTGGGGCGGGGAGCTGTTTTTT.

The chain employs TRBV19 and TRBJ1-6, with 7 nucleotides matching TRBD1. The CDR3 runs to 15 residues. Germline V gives CDR1 LNHDA, CDR2 SQIVND (reference sequence). Trimming took 5 bases from V and 7 from J; bases not matched to a gene: 8. The CDR3 sequence: CASSPPDRRNSPLHF. The CDR3 DNA follows: TGTGCCAGTAGTCCCCCGGACAGGCGGAATTCACCCCTCCACTTT.

The V and J genes are TRBV3-1 (or the pseudogene TRBV3-2) and TRBJ1-5; D perhaps matches TRBD1 (6 bases). Trimming removed 3 bases from V and 0 bases from J, with 9 bases in between. The germline V gene has CDR1 LGHDT and CDR2 YNNKEL (reference sequence). The CDR3 has 15 residues. In DNA, the CDR3 is TGTGCCAGCAGCCATGGACAGTCTAGCAATCAGCCCCAGCATTTT. Its protein product is CASSHGQSSNQPQHF.

V is TRBV7-2 and J is TRBJ1-6; D not certain. The V and J ends lost 2 bases and 10 bases respectively, with 12 bases between them. CDR1 SGHTA and CDR2 FQGNSA come from the germline V gene. This CDR3 has 14 residues. The CDR3: CASSLLTFRSPLHF. In DNA, the CDR3 is TGTGCCAGCAGCTTATTAACGTTCCGGTCACCCCTCCACTTT.

The rearrangement links TRBV6-5 to TRBJ1-2; 7 nucleotides agree with TRBD1. Per the germline V gene, CDR1 is MNHEY and CDR2 is SVGAGI. Unmatched junction bases numbered 5, after V lost 8 bases and J lost 8 bases. The CDR3 runs 11 residues. The CDR3 loop reads CASGDRAGYTF. DNA for the CDR3: TGTGCCAGCGGCGACAGGGCGGGCTACACCTTC.

V gene TRBV7-8 combines with J gene TRBJ2-3; tentative D call: TRBD2 (6 bases). Germline assignment: CDR1 SGHVS and CDR2 FQNEAQ. Trimming took off 5 bases at V and 6 bases at J, with 18 bases between the two ends. The CDR3 has 15 residues. In nucleotides, the CDR3 is TGTGCCAGCAGCCCAGGTGGGGGGACCTGGGATACGCAGTATTTT. It translates to CASSPGGGTWDTQYF.

The gene calls are TRBV6-4 and TRBJ2-1, with D possibly matching TRBD1 (5 bases). V gave up 5 bases and J gave up 8 bases, with 16 bases separating them. The CDR3 contains 14 residues. CDR1 and CDR2 from the germline V gene are MRHNA and SNTAGT. In nucleotides, the CDR3 is TGTGCCAGCAGTATCGGACACCCACGGGATGAGCAGTTCTTC. Its translation: CASSIGHPRDEQFF.